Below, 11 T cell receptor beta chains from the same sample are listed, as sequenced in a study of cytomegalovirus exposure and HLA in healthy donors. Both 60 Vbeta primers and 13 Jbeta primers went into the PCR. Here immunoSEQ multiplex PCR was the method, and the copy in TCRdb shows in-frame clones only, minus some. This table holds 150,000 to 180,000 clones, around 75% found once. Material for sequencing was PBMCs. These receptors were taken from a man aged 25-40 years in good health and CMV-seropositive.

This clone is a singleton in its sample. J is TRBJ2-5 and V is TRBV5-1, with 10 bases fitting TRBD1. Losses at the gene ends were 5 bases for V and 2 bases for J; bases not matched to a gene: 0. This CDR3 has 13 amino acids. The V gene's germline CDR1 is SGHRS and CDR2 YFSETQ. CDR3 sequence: CASRGQGQETQYF. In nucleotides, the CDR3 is TGCGCCAGCAGGGGACAGGGGCAAGAGACCCAGTACTTC.

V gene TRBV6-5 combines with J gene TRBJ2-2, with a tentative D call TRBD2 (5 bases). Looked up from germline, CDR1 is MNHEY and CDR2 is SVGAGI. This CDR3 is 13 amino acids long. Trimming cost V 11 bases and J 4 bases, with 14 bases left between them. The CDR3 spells CAARTGVTGELFF. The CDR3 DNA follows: TGTGCCGCTCGGACTGGGGTCACCGGGGAGCTGTTTTTT.

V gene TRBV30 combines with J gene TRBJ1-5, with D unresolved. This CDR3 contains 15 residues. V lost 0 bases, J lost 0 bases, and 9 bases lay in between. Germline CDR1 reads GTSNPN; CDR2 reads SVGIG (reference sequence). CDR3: CAWSVTGFSNQPQHF. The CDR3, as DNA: TGTGCCTGGAGTGTTACCGGGTTTAGCAATCAGCCCCAGCATTTT.

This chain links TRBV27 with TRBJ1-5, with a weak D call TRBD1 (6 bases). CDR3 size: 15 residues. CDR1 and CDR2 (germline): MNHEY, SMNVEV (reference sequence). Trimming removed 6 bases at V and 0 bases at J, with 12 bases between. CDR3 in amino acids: CASSHAGDSNQPQHF. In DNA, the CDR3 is TGTGCCAGCAGCCACGCAGGGGATAGCAATCAGCCCCAGCATTTT.

The CDR3 region is CASSLAKRDEAFF. In DNA, the CDR3 is TGTGCCAGCAGCTTAGCGAAGAGGGATGAAGCTTTCTTT. This sequence joins TRBV7-2 and TRBJ1-1; the D is unclear. Germline CDR1 and CDR2: SGHTA and FQGNSA. V lost 0 bases and J lost 7, with 9 bases in between. CDR3 size: 13 residues.

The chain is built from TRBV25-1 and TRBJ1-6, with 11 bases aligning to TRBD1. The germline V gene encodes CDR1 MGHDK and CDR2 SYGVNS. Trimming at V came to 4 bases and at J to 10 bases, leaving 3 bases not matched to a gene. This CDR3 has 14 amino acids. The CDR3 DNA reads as TGTGCCAGCAGTGTAGGGACAGGGGGATCACCCCTCCACTTT. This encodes CASSVGTGGSPLHF.

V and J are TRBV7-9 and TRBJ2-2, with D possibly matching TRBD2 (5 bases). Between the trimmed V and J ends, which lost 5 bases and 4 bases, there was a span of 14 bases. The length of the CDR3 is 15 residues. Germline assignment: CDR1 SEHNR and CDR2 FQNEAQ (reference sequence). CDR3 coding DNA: TGTGCCAGCAGCCCCCGGCGGGCAGCCACCGGGGAGCTGTTTTTT. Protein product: CASSPRRAATGELFF.

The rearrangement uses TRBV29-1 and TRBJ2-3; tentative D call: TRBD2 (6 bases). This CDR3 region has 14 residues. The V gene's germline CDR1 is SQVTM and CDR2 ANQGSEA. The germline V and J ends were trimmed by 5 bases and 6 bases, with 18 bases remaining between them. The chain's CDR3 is CSVRTTPKVDTQYF. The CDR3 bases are TGCAGCGTTAGGACTACCCCAAAGGTGGATACGCAGTATTTT.

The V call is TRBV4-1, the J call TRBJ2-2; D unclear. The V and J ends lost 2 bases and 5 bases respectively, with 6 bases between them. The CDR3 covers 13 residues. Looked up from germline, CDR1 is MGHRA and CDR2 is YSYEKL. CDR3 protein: CASSQLPTGELFF. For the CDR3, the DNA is TGCGCCAGCAGCCAACTACCTACCGGGGAGCTGTTTTTT.

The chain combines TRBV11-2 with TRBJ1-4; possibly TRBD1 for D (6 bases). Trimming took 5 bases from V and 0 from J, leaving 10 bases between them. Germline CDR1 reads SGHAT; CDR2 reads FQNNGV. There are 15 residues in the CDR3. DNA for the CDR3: TGTGCCAGCAGCGTACAGGGAGCAACTAATGAAAAACTGTTTTTT. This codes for CASSVQGATNEKLFF.

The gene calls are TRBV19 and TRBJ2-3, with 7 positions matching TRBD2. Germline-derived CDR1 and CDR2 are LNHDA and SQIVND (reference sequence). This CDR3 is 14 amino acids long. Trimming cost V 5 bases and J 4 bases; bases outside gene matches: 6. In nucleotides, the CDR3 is TGTGCCAGTAGTCCAGGGACTAACGCAGATACGCAGTATTTT. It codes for CASSPGTNADTQYF. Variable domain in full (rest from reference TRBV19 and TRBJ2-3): DGGITQSPKYLFRKEGQNVTLSCEQNLNHDAMYWYRQDPGQGLRLIYYSQIVNDFQKGDIAEGYSVSREKKESFPLTVTSAQKNPTAFYLCASSPGTNADTQYFGPGTRLTVL.